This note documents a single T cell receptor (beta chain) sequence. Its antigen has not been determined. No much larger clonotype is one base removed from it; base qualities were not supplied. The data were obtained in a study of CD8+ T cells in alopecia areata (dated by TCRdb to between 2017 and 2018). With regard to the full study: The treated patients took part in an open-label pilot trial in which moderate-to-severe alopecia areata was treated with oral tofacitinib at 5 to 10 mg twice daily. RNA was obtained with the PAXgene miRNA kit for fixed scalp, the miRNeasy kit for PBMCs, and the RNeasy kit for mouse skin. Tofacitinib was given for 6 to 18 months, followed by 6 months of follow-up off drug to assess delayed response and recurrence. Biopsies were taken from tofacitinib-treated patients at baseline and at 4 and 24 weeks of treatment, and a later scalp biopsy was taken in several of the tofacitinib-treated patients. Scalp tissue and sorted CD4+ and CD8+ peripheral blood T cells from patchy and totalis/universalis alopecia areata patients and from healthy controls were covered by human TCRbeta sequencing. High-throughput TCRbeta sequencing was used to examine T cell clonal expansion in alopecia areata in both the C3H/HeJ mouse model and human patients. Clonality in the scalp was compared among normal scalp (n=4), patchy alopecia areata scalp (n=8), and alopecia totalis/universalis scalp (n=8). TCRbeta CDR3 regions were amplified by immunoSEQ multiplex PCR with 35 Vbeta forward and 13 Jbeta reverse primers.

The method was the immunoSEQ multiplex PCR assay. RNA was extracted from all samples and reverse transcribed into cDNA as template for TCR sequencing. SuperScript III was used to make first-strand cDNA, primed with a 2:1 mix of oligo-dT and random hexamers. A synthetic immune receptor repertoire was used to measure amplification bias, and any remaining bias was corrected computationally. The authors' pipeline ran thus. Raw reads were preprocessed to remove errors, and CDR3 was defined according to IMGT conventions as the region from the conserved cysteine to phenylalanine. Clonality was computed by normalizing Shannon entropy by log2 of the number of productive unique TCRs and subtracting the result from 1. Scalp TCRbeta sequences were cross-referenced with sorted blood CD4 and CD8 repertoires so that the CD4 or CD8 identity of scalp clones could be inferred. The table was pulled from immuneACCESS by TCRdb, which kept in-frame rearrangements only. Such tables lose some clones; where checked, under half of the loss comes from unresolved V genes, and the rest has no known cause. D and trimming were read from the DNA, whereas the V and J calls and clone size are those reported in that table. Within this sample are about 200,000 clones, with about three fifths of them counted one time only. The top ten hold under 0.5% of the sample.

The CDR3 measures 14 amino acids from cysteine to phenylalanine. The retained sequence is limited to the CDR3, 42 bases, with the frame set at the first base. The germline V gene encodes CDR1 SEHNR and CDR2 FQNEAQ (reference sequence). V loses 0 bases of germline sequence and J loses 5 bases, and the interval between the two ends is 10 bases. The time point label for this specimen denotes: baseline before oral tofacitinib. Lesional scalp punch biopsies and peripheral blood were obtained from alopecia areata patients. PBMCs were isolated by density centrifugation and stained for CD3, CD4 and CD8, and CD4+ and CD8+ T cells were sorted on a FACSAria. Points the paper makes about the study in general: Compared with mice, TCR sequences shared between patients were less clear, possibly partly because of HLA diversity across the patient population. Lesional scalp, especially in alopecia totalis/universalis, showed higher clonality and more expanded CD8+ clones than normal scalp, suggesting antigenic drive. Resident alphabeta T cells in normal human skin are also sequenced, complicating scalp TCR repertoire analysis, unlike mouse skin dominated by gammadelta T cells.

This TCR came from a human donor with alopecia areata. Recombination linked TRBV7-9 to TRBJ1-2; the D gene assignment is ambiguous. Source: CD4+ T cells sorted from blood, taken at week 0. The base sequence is TGTGCCAGCAGCTTAGCCGCTAGGGATTATGGCTACACCTTC. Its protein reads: CASSLAARDYGYTF.